This entry is about one T cell receptor (beta chain). The data originate from a study of cytomegalovirus exposure and HLA in healthy donors. Germline values: CDR1 MNHNS, CDR2 SASEGT. The CDR3 extends over 16 amino acids. After removal of 1 base from V and 6 bases from J, the junction contained 8 bases not matched to a gene. Sequencing was performed with immunoSEQ multiplex PCR; in TCRdb, only in-frame clones are kept and a portion is missing. Of some 80,000 clones detected, 90% to 97% appear once; the ten largest clones hold about 1.3%. V gene TRBV6-1 combines with J gene TRBJ2-3, with 9 nucleotides matching TRBD2. Source material: PBMCs. This sequence originates from a woman aged 18-30 years in good health and CMV-seronegative. CDR3: CASSEVGSGRWDTQYF. In nucleotides, the CDR3 is TGTGCCAGCAGTGAAGTCGGTAGCGGGAGATGGGATACGCAGTATTTT.